This T cell receptor (beta chain) was retrieved from a study of lymphopenia after photon versus proton radiotherapy. Study results and caveats: Authors raise, but do not show, better survival with proton therapy. After lymphocyte nadir, photon-treated repertoires showed oligoclonal expansion, especially CD8+ Temra. Proton therapy kept repertoires fairly stable, unlike photons, which gained effector/memory cells.

To note about this clone: Its cognate antigen is unknown.

The CDR3 totals 17 residues. Germline V lookup: CDR1 SEHNR, CDR2 FQNEAQ (reference sequence). With 2 bases removed from V and 0 bases from J, the gap between germline ends came to 15 bases. Assay used: immunoSEQ multiplex PCR; TCRdb lists only in-frame clones, some missing. The sample has 65,000 to 85,000 clones; under 95% are singletons. The specimen was peripheral blood, collected from a patient treated with photon-based radiotherapy. The chain joins TRBV7-9 to TRBJ2-3; D uncertain. The sequence derives from a woman between 40 and 50 years old with cholangiocarcinoma. This chain's CDR3 is CASSLQTVGFSTDTQYF. The CDR3 DNA follows: TGTGCCAGCAGCTTACAAACGGTCGGCTTTAGCACAGATACGCAGTATTTT.